This record covers a single T cell receptor (beta chain). The antigen is not known. Repertoires were generated with immunoSEQ multiplex PCR, while TCRdb's copy carries only in-frame clones and drops some. In the table there are tens of thousands of clones, about 90% of which are singletons. The CDR3 covers 15 residues. CDR1 is LNHDA, CDR2 SQIVND, per germline (reference sequence). V was shortened by 7 bases and J by 4 bases, with 17 bases between the two germline ends. Specified time point: cycle 4 day 1 (C4D1), after five to seven weeks of nivolumab. Each and every patient relapsed after autologous stem cell transplantation, and patients got differing brentuximab vedotin exposure. This sample is drawn from a study of PD-1 blockade in classical Hodgkin lymphoma. Overall study: The study gave patients nivolumab 3 mg/kg intravenously every 2 weeks.

Overall study results and limits: Complete responders' baseline diversity resembled that of newly diagnosed patients. CD4+ TCR diversity, unlike CD8+, rose significantly by C4D1. Prior therapy or disease activity may underlie the repertoire differences, whose causes remain undefined.

The sample here was peripheral blood mononuclear cells (PBMCs), taken before the fourth cycle of nivolumab. This TCR was recovered from a human donor with classical Hodgkin lymphoma. The V and J genes are TRBV19 and TRBJ1-3, with D unresolved. CDR3 protein: CASNFRVSFGNTIYF. In DNA form, the CDR3 reads TGTGCCAGTAATTTCCGGGTCTCCTTCGGAAACACCATATATTTT.